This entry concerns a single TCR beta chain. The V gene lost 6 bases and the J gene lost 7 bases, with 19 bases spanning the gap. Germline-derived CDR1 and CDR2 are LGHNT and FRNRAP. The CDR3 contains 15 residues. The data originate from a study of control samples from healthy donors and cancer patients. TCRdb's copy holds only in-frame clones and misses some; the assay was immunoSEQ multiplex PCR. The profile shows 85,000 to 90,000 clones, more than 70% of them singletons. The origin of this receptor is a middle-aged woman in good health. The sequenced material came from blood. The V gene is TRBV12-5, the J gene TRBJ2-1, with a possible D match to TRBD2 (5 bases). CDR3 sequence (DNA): TGTGCTAGTGGCTGGCCCGACTATCGGGGAAATGAGCAGTTCTTC. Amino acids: CASGWPDYRGNEQFF.